The T cell receptor (beta chain) under discussion was sequenced for a study of response to subunit inactivated influenza vaccine. Points from the study as a whole: Each seasonal flu vaccination may recruit only limited new T cells, authors suggested.

Note on this clonotype: Its antigen is currently unknown.

Using its own MiXCR run on the RT-PCR reads, TCRdb lists one record per CDR3 protein. The sample records hundreds of thousands of distinct CDR3 sequences, 15% to 20% being singletons. The sample was PBMCs from blood, taken about 5 days after vaccination. This receptor was identified in a man aged 50 to 60 who received an inactivated influenza vaccine.

In DNA, the CDR3 is TGCAGTGTCGGACAGGGGTTGGTTGGCTACACCTTC. Protein sequence: CSVGQGLVGYTF. This sequence joins TRBV20-1 and TRBJ1-2, with 9 bases identical to TRBD1. Trimming removed 7 bases from V and 7 bases from J; junction bases left unmatched: 7. This CDR3 has 12 amino acids. The germline CDR1 and CDR2 sequences are DFQATT and SNEGSKA (reference sequence).